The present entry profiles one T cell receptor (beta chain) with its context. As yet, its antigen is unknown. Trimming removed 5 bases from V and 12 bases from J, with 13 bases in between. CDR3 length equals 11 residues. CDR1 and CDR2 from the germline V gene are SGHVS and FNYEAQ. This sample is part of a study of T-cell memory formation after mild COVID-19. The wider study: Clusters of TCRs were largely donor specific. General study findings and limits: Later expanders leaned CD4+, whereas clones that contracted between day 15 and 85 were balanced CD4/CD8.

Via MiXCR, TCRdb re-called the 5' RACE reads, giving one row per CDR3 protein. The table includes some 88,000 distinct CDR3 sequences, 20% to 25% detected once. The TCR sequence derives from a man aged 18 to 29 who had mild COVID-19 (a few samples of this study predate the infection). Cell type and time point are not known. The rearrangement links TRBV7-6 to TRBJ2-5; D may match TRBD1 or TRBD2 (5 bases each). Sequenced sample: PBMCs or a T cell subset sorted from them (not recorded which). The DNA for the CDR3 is TGTGCCAGCAGCGACAGCGGAACGAAGTACTTC. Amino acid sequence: CASSDSGTKYF.